This TCR beta chain was profiled in a study of T-cell memory formation after mild COVID-19. On the study more broadly: Largely, TCR clusters stayed within a single donor. Study-wide findings and caveats: CD4/CD8 balance characterized clones contracting day 15 to 85, and CD4+ skew characterized later expanders. Several responding clones turned up in pre-infection memory, indicating that cross-reactive memory may have taken part. Unconfirmed was the SARS-CoV-2 specificity of second-wave clones that peaked on day 37.

CDR1 is SEHNR and CDR2 is FQNEAQ in the germline V gene (reference sequence). CDR3 length: 14 amino acids. V lost 1 base, J lost 0 bases, and 5 bases lay in between. MiXCR, run by TCRdb on the 5' RACE reads, gives a single entry per CDR3 protein. The data show a few hundred thousand distinct CDR3 sequences, roughly 8.2% seen once. This clonotype was seen a handful of times. Its antigen is currently unknown. The source material was PBMCs or a T cell subset sorted from them (not recorded which). This TCR derives from a man aged 18 to 30 who had mild COVID-19 (a few samples of this study predate the infection). Cell type and time point are not known. The chain recombines TRBV7-9 with TRBJ2-3; the D is unclear. CDR3 protein: CASSLDQSTDTQYF. In nucleotides, the CDR3 is TGTGCCAGCAGCTTAGATCAGAGCACAGATACGCAGTATTTT.